The 32 T cell receptor beta chains presented below share a single source sample, sequenced in a study of CD8 T cells in Susac syndrome. Random hexamers were used to reverse transcribe the RNA input (roughly 0.5 to 1 ug). Via MiXCR, TCRdb re-called the immunoSEQ multiplex PCR reads, giving one row per CDR3 protein. The repertoire consists of fewer than 150,000 distinct CDR3 sequences, with around 91% occurring once and the leading ten covering under 0.25%. The sample consisted of CD8+ T cells from PBMCs. Receptor source: a human donor with multiple sclerosis.

This clonotype was picked up a small number of times. The chain joins TRBV5-6 to TRBJ2-7, with D unresolved. CDR1 is SGHDT and CDR2 is YYEEEE in the germline V gene. The CDR3 runs to 11 residues. V was cut by 0 bases and J by 6 bases, with 4 bases left in between. CDR3 DNA sequence: TGTGCCAGCAGCTTGGAGCGCGAGCAGTACTTC. Translation gives CASSLEREQYF.

The rearrangement links TRBV5-4 to TRBJ2-3; 9 bases are shared with TRBD2. V shed 0 bases and J 3 bases; nucleotides not matched to a gene: 5. Germline V CDR1 and CDR2: SGHNT, YYREEE (reference sequence). This CDR3 is built from 16 residues. The CDR3 nucleotides are TGTGCCAGCAGCTTGGTATTAGCGGGAGTTACAGATACGCAGTATTTT. Protein product: CASSLVLAGVTDTQYF.

This clonotype was counted a single time. The J gene is TRBJ2-7, the V gene TRBV7-9; no clear D gene. The germline V gene encodes CDR1 SEHNR and CDR2 FQNEAQ (reference sequence). The CDR3 has 14 residues. Trimming removed 4 bases from V and 6 bases from J, with 16 bases in between. The CDR3 bases are TGTGCCAGCAGCTCCGGACGTGGCAGCAGCGAGCAGTACTTC. Its protein is CASSSGRGSSEQYF.

The chain employs TRBV9 and TRBJ1-2; unclear D gene. Looked up from germline, CDR1 is SGDLS and CDR2 is YYNGEE. Trimming pared 4 bases from V and 3 bases from J, leaving 19 bases between. The CDR3 has 16 amino acids. CDR3 residues: CASSLPLSTYDYGYTF. For the CDR3, the DNA is TGTGCCAGCAGCCTACCTCTCTCGACGTACGACTATGGCTACACCTTC.

The J gene is TRBJ2-1, the V gene TRBV19; 7 positions agree with TRBD2. The trim removed 5 bases at V and 8 bases at J, leaving 9 bases unmatched. The CDR3 covers 14 residues. CDR1 is LNHDA, CDR2 SQIVND, per germline (reference sequence). The CDR3 bases are TGTGCCAGTAGTCGACTAGCAGGTCGCCATGAGCAGTTCTTC. Its protein is CASSRLAGRHEQFF.

The rearrangement joins TRBV6-5 to TRBJ2-2; TRBD1 matches 9 bases. The germline V gene encodes CDR1 MNHEY and CDR2 SVGAGI. The CDR3 runs to 14 residues. Trimming cost V 8 bases and J 8 bases; bases outside gene matches: 9. The CDR3 DNA follows: TGTGCCAGCTCGGGACAGGGACCGACTGGGGAGCTGTTTTTT. This gives the protein CASSGQGPTGELFF.

The V and J genes are TRBV27 and TRBJ2-1, with 7 bases aligning to TRBD2. V was pared by 3 bases and J by 8 bases, with 7 bases of the junction left unmatched. The CDR3 totals 14 residues. Germline values: CDR1 MNHEY, CDR2 SMNVEV (reference sequence). The CDR3 sequence is CASSFRDYLDEQFF. The DNA of the CDR3 is TGTGCCAGCAGTTTCCGGGACTACCTTGATGAGCAGTTCTTC.

This clonotype was seen more than once but under ten times. V usage is TRBV7-9 and J usage is TRBJ2-2, with D unclear. This CDR3 region has 11 residues. Germline CDR1 and CDR2: SEHNR and FQNEAQ (reference sequence). Trimming pared 6 bases from V and 4 bases from J, leaving 3 bases between. The CDR3 sequence is CASSTTGELFF. CDR3 DNA: TGTGCCAGCAGTACCACCGGGGAGCTGTTTTTT.

The genes are TRBV7-2 and TRBJ2-7; D perhaps matches TRBD1 (6 bases). The CDR3 sequence is 14 residues long. Between the trimmed V and J ends, which lost 1 base and 7 bases, there was a span of 14 bases. Germline loops: CDR1 SGHTA, CDR2 FQGNSA. The DNA of the CDR3 is TGTGCCAGCAGCTTAGTGGGTCAGGGGTGGGAGCAGTACTTC. It is translated as CASSLVGQGWEQYF.

This chain links TRBV25-1 with TRBJ1-1, with 8 bases matching TRBD1. Germline V gene data show CDR1 as MGHDK and CDR2 as SYGVNS. The J segment lost 5 bases and the V segment lost 1 base, leaving 6 bases of the junction unmatched. CDR3 length: 15 residues. The CDR3 nucleotides read TGTGCCAGCAGTGAATCTGTCCAGGGGGCGACTGAAGCTTTCTTT. Amino acid sequence: CASSESVQGATEAFF. Based on the CDR3 plus reference TRBV25-1 and TRBJ1-1, the full variable domain is EADIYQTPRYLVIGTGKKITLECSQTMGHDKMYWYQQDPGMELHLIHYSYGVNSTEKGDLSSESTVSRIRTEHFPLTLESARPSHTSQYLCASSESVQGATEAFFGQGTRLTVV.

This chain connects TRBV27 to TRBJ2-7; D is possibly TRBD1 (6 bases). The CDR3 totals 13 residues. Germline CDR1 MNHEY, CDR2 SMNVEV (reference sequence). The V and J ends lost 6 bases and 7 bases respectively, with 16 bases between them. The CDR3 DNA is TGTGCCAGCAGCTCCGGGGACATCGGGGAGCAGTACTTC. It translates to CASSSGDIGEQYF.

The chain couples TRBV11-2 to TRBJ1-2, with D tentatively TRBD1 (6 bases). Deletions cut 1 base from V and 4 bases from J, with 19 bases between. This CDR3 spans 17 amino acids. In germline, CDR1 is SGHAT, CDR2 FQNNGV. CDR3 DNA sequence: TGTGCCAGCAGCTTAGCTTCAGGGGACTCAGCCTTCTATGGCTACACCTTC. It translates to CASSLASGDSAFYGYTF. Full variable domain (rest looked up from reference TRBV11-2 and TRBJ1-2): EAGVAQSPRYKIIEKRQSVAFWCNPISGHATLYWYQQILGQGPKLLIQFQNNGVVDDSQLPKDRFSAERLKGVDSTLKIQPAKLEDSAVYLCASSLASGDSAFYGYTFGSGTRLTVV.

As concerns this clonotype: At one end the junction does not follow the germline gene, possibly because of a read error. This chain joins TRBV2 and TRBJ1-2; 10 bases agree with TRBD1. In germline, CDR1 is SNHLY, CDR2 FYNNEI. The CDR3 covers 16 residues. DNA for the CDR3: TGTGCCAGCATGCCGGGACAGGGGCTCGTAAGCTATGGCTACTCCTTC. Its translation is CASMPGQGLVSYGYSF.

The chain links TRBV27 to TRBJ2-7; 7 nucleotides agree with TRBD2. The CDR3 extends over 15 amino acids. Germline V CDR1 and CDR2: MNHEY, SMNVEV (reference sequence). The V and J ends lost 2 bases and 2 bases, in that order; junction bases with no gene match: 6. CDR3 sequence: CASSLAVGGAYEQYF. CDR3 coding DNA: TGTGCCAGCAGTTTAGCCGTGGGGGGGGCCTACGAGCAGTACTTC.

The chain carries TRBV7-2 and TRBJ2-1, with 9 nucleotides matching TRBD2. Germline CDR1 reads SGHTA; CDR2 reads FQGNSA. This CDR3 comprises 17 residues. Trimming removed 5 bases from V and 1 base from J; junction bases left unmatched: 9. The CDR3 loop is CASSLSGRMGSYNEQFF. The CDR3 DNA reads TGTGCCAGCAGCCTCAGCGGGAGGATGGGGTCCTACAATGAGCAGTTCTTC.

A single count supports this clonotype. The chain combines TRBV7-8 with TRBJ2-5; 9 nucleotides match TRBD1. The CDR3 contains 14 residues. The germline gives CDR1 SGHVS, CDR2 FQNEAQ. V shed 8 bases and J 0 bases; nucleotides not matched to a gene: 4. CDR3 nucleotides: TGTGCCAGCGGGGACAGGGCGTACCAAGAGACCCAGTACTTC. Protein sequence: CASGDRAYQETQYF.

The chain couples TRBV9 to TRBJ1-1; D call uncertain. The CDR3 totals 13 residues. V dropped 3 bases and J dropped 1 base, with 7 bases sitting between them. Germline-derived CDR1 and CDR2 are SGDLS and YYNGEE. CDR3 DNA: TGTGCCAGCAGCGCGGGAGGGAACACTGAAGCTTTCTTT. This gives the protein CASSAGGNTEAFF.

In this sample, this clonotype turned up a few times. V and J are TRBV6-2 or TRBV6-3 and TRBJ1-5; D is unclear. The CDR3 has 13 residues. Germline CDR1 and CDR2: MNHEY and SVGEGT. V gave up 7 bases and J gave up 5 bases, with 12 bases separating them. The CDR3 DNA reads TGTGCCAGCACTCACTCGGGGTATCAGCCCCAGCATTTT. Translated: CASTHSGYQPQHF.

The chain links TRBV10-3 to TRBJ1-2, with 11 bases identical to TRBD1. V was pared by 3 bases and J by 7 bases, with 7 bases of the junction left unmatched. The CDR3 length is 15 residues. Germline CDR1 reads ENHRY; CDR2 reads SYGVKD. In nucleotides, the CDR3 is TGTGCCATCAGTGAACCGGGACAGGGGGTGCGTGGCTACACCTTC. The encoded protein is CAISEPGQGVRGYTF.

The chain recombines TRBV7-2 with TRBJ2-1; 11 nucleotides match TRBD2. Trimming at V came to 5 bases and at J to 4 bases, leaving 4 bases not matched to a gene. Germline CDR1 SGHTA, CDR2 FQGNSA. This CDR3 is 15 amino acids long. This CDR3 reads CASSVLAGAYNEQFF. The CDR3 DNA reads TGTGCCAGCAGCGTACTAGCGGGAGCATACAATGAGCAGTTCTTC. The entire variable domain, with the rest obtained from reference TRBV7-2 and TRBJ2-1, is as follows: GAGVSQSPSNKVTEKGKDVELRCDPISGHTALYWYRQSLGQGLEFLIYFQGNSAPDKSGLPSDRFSAERTGGSVSTLTIQRTQQEDSAVYLCASSVLAGAYNEQFFGPGTRLTVL.

This chain uses TRBV29-1 with TRBJ1-5; D is unclear. The CDR3 spans 13 residues. Per germline, CDR1 SQVTM and CDR2 ANQGSEA. The germline V and J ends were trimmed by 1 base and 5 bases, with 9 bases remaining between them. The CDR3 sequence: CSVEGDGDQPQHF. The CDR3 nucleotides read TGCAGCGTTGAAGGTGACGGGGATCAGCCCCAGCATTTT.

The chain couples TRBV27 to TRBJ2-7; D tentatively reads TRBD1 or TRBD2 (6 bases each). Germline V gene sequence: CDR1 MNHEY, CDR2 SMNVEV (reference sequence). Trimming stripped 6 bases from V and 3 bases from J, with 15 bases between. This CDR3 comprises 14 residues. The CDR3 coding sequence is TGTGCCAGCAGCTTGCGGGGACAACTCTACGAGCAGTACTTC. Protein: CASSLRGQLYEQYF.

The chain carries TRBV15 and TRBJ1-1; unclear D gene. The CDR3 is 14 amino acids. The V gene's germline CDR1 is LNHNV and CDR2 YYDKDF (reference sequence). Trimming left V 5 bases short and J 2 bases short, with 12 bases between. In DNA, the CDR3 is TGTGCCACCAGCGCATTCCGGGCAAACACTGAAGCTTTCTTT. The encoded protein is CATSAFRANTEAFF. The complete variable domain, with remaining parts taken from reference TRBV15 and TRBJ1-1, reads DAMVIQNPRYQVTQFGKPVTLSCSQTLNHNVMYWYQQKSSQAPKLLFHYYDKDFNNEADTPDNFQSRRPNTSFCFLDIRSPGLGDTAMYLCATSAFRANTEAFFGQGTRLTVV.

This sequence joins TRBV7-9 and TRBJ1-1, with no clear D. CDR1 is SEHNR, CDR2 FQNEAQ, per germline (reference sequence). V lost 3 bases, J lost 6 bases, and 8 bases lay in between. The CDR3 is 12 amino acids. For the CDR3, the DNA is TGTGCCAGCAGCTTCATGGGATCTGAAGCTTTCTTT. Its translation: CASSFMGSEAFF.

The rearrangement joins TRBV7-3 to TRBJ1-2, with unresolved D. Per germline, CDR1 SGHTA and CDR2 FQGTGA. The V gene lost 8 bases and the J gene lost 0 bases, with 16 bases spanning the gap. The CDR3 loop spans 15 amino acids. Here the CDR3 DNA reads TGTGCCAGCGGTCTAGGTCCGACGACTAACTATGGCTACACCTTC. Amino acid sequence: CASGLGPTTNYGYTF.

This chain joins TRBV25-1 and TRBJ1-1; D gene ambiguous. CDR1 and CDR2 (germline): MGHDK, SYGVNS. Deletions cut 6 bases from V and 3 bases from J, with 8 bases between. This CDR3 contains 12 residues. The CDR3 coding sequence is TGTGCCAGCAGGGCGATGGACACTGAAGCTTTCTTT. As protein: CASRAMDTEAFF.

The V call is TRBV19, the J call TRBJ1-2, with 8 bases matching TRBD1. The V gene's germline CDR1 is LNHDA and CDR2 SQIVND (reference sequence). J lost 6 bases, V lost 6 bases, and 6 bases had no gene match. The CDR3 is made up of 13 amino acids. The CDR3 sequence is CASSQGQVNGYTF. CDR3 in DNA: TGTGCCAGTAGCCAGGGACAGGTAAATGGCTACACCTTC.

The CDR3 loop reads CAIREGSRAQKTQYF. The DNA for the CDR3 is TGTGCCATCAGGGAGGGGTCACGAGCGCAAAAGACCCAGTACTTC. The J gene is TRBJ2-5, the V gene TRBV10-3; tentatively, D is TRBD2 (6 bases). CDR3 size: 15 residues. The V end was cut by 6 bases, the J end by 6 bases, with 20 bases between. Germline loops: CDR1 ENHRY, CDR2 SYGVKD.

The gene calls are TRBV27 and TRBJ2-3; possibly TRBD2 for D (5 bases). V gave up 3 bases and J gave up 5 bases, with 9 bases separating them. Germline V gene lookup returns CDR1 MNHEY and CDR2 SMNVEV (reference sequence). The CDR3 extends over 13 amino acids. The CDR3 is CASSFEGLDTQYF. The CDR3 DNA follows: TGTGCCAGCAGTTTTGAGGGCTTAGATACGCAGTATTTT.

The V and J genes are TRBV5-1 and TRBJ2-7; no definite D call. This CDR3 region has 14 residues. Germline V gives CDR1 SGHRS, CDR2 YFSETQ. Between the trimmed V and J ends, which lost 1 base and 1 base, there was a span of 9 bases. The CDR3 region has the DNA TGCGCCAGCAGCTTGAGGACGAAATCCTACGAGCAGTACTTC. Protein product: CASSLRTKSYEQYF.

The J gene is TRBJ2-2, the V gene TRBV28; 7 nucleotides agree with TRBD1. V was pared by 5 bases and J by 3 bases, with 3 bases of the junction left unmatched. This CDR3 has 14 residues. Per the germline V gene, CDR1 is MDHEN and CDR2 is SYDVKM. CDR3 in amino acids: CASSRDRDTGELFF. The CDR3 region has the DNA TGTGCCAGCAGTCGCGACAGGGACACCGGGGAGCTGTTTTTT. Full variable domain (remainder filled in from reference TRBV28 and TRBJ2-2): DVKVTQSSRYLVKRTGEKVFLECVQDMDHENMFWYRQDPGLGLRLIYFSYDVKMKEKGDIPEGYSVSREKKERFSLILESASTNQTSMYLCASSRDRDTGELFFGEGSRLTVL.

This clonotype is a singleton in its sample. V and J are TRBV30 and TRBJ2-1, with D unclear. The CDR3 runs to 16 residues. In germline, CDR1 is GTSNPN, CDR2 SVGIG (reference sequence). V was pared by 4 bases and J by 0 bases, with 16 bases between. The CDR3 DNA sequence: TGTGCCTGGACAGGCCCGCCGGAGAGCTCCTACAATGAGCAGTTCTTC. Amino acid sequence: CAWTGPPESSYNEQFF.